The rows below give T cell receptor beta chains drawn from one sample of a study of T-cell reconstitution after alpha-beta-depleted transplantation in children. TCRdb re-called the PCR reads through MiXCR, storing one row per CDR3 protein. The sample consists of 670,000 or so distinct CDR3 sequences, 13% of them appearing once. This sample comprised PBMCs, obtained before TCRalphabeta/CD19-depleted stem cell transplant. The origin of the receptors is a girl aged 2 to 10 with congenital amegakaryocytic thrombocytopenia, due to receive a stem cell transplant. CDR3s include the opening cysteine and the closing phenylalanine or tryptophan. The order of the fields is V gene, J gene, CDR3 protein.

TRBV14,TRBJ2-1,CASSQRLANEQFF
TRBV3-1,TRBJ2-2,CATCQDIGGLAHTGELFF
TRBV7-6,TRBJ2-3,CAGSTALCATDTQYF
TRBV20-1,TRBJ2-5,CSARTGGQETQYF
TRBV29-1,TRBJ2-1,CSVRLAANEQFF
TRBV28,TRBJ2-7,CASSLGGWSSTEQYF
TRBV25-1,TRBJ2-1,CASSAQDRGNEQFF
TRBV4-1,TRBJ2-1,CASSPRTSGSNEQFF
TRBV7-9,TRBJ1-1,CASSLAPTLGEAFF
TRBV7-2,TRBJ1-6,CASSLRGANSPLHF
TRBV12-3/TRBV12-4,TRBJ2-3,CASSKLAGHTDTQYF
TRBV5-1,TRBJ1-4,CASSLALGSNEKLFF
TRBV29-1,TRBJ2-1,CSVEEGLAGGFEQFF
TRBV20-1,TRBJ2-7,CSARDQGSYEQYF
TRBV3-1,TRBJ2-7,CASSQLPLRTSGNHEQYF
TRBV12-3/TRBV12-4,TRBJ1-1,CASSLRAGGTDYTEAFF
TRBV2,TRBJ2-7,CASRLTSGSDEQYF
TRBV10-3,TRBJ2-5,CAGSPRGDLFNQETQYF
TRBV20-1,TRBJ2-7,CSASLLVSSLYEQYF
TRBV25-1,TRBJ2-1,CASSSLRGASHEQFF
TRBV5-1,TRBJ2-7,CASSSAGYLAGGSLGEQYF
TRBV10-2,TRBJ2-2,CASRTVDTGELFF
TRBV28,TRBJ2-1,CASSFSKGSYNEQFF
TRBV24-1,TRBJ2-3,CATSDSRRLAGARTDTQYF
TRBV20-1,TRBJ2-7,CSARPERSPYEQYF
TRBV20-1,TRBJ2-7,CSAKTGGFGYEQYF
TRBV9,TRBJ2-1,CASSDGRSGYNEQFF
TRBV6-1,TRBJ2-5,CASRKNDGLQETQYF
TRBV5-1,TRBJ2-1,CASREDSYNEQFF
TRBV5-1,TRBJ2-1,CASSPGTIPYNEQFF
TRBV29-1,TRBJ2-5,CSVVPGHEGGTQYF
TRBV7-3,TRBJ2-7,CASSPGTSQKQYF
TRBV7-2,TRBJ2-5,CASSASRLAGGDTQYF
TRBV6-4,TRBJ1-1,CASSLQGRNTEAFF
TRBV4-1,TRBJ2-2,CASSHPPLAGETTNTGELFF
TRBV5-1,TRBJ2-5,CASSGSETQYF
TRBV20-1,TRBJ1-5,CSARGIEVETGQPQHF
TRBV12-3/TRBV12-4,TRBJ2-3,CASSFGQRGQYF
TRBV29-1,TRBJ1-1,CSARSSAQGAAEAFF
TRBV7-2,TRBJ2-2,CASSLRGEFTGELFF
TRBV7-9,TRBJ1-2,CASSLEMWQGYGYTF
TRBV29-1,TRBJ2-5,CSPRPHRTQYF
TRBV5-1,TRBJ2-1,CASSFQSPGPYNEQFF
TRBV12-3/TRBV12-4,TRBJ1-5,CASSFRQGGPQHF
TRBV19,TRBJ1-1,CASGADSFGTEAFF
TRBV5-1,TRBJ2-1,CASSLVGTADNEQFF
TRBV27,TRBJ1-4,CASSPGTGIRNEKLFF
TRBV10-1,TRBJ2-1,CASSVATGREQFF
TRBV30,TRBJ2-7,CAWGRLGGGASYEQYF
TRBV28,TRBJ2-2,CASSFFSGTNTGELFF
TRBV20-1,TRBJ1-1,CSATQGQMNTEAFF